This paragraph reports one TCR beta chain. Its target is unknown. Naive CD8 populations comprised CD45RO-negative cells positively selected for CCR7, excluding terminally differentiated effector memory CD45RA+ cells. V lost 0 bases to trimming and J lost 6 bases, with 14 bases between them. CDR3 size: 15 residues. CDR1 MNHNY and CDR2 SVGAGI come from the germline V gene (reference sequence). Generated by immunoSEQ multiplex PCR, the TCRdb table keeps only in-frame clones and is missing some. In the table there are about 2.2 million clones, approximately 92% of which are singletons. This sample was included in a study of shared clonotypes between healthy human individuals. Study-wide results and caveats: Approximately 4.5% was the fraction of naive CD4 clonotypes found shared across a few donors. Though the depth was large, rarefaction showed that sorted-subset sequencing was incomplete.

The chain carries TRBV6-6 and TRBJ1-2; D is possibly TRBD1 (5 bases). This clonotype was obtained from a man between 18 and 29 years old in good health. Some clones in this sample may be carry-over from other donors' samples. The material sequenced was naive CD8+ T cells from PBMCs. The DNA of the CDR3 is TGTGCCAGCAGTTACTCGGCAGGGCTTCGCGATGGCTACACCTTC. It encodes CASSYSAGLRDGYTF.